This TCR beta chain stems from a study of cytomegalovirus exposure and HLA in healthy donors (dated by TCRdb to the late 2010s). Background on the whole study: According to a later analysis, one platform produced both the 100 to 150 validation repertoires and the 666 repertoires of the first cohort. The aim of the study was to test whether cataloging public T cell receptors could identify signatures of past pathogen exposure. High-throughput TCR immunosequencing, statistical association of individual TCRs with disease status, and machine learning were combined to predict cytomegalovirus infection status. A separate validation cohort of more than 100 different subjects was used in addition to the 666-subject first cohort.

This clone was seen a handful of times. It has no known antigen specificity. There are no base qualities to consult, and no much larger clone falls within one base. Libraries came from the immunoSEQ multiplex PCR assay. The published analysis was carried out like this. To diagnose cytomegalovirus status from the catalog of TCR beta chain sequences, a statistical classification framework was built. In its TCRdb copy, this immuneACCESS table keeps in-frame sequences only and misses some clones. Where compared with another copy, unresolved V genes explain less than half of these, and the others have no known cause. V and J calls and clone size follow that table, whereas D and trimming were derived from the DNA. This sample lists 150,000 to 250,000 clones; about 81% were detected once. The top ten hold around 1.2% of the sample. The donors belonged to the validation cohort of approximately 130 subjects, which was separate from the approximately 700-subject first cohort.

Findings and caveats that apply to the study as a whole: A later analysis lacked HLA typing for the validation cohort, so it scored co-occurrence in that cohort across all 110 or so repertoires. A few of the identified cytomegalovirus-associated TCR beta chains were confirmed in vitro to be specific for cytomegalovirus antigens. The classifier was reported to diagnose cytomegalovirus status with high specificity and sensitivity in both the original and validation cohorts. It was suggested by the authors that the approach could potentially be generalized to other disease states and immunological phenotypes. While some public TCRs were present in many individuals, most TCR sequences turned up only very rarely across donors. The study gave a list of more than 150 TCR beta chains associated with cytomegalovirus. Of the cluster scores, around 95% were above 0 in a later analysis, which found that TCRs clustered in the first cohort also tended to co-occur in the 120 validation repertoires.

V loses 8 bases of germline sequence and J loses 0 bases, and the interval between the two ends is 11 bases. Including cysteine and phenylalanine, the CDR3 has 15 amino acids. Here the CDR3 DNA is all that survives: 45 bases in frame from base 1. This sequence was found in a woman aged 25 to 39 in good health and CMV-seronegative. Rearrangement joined TRBV23-1 to TRBJ2-6; no D gene can be assigned with confidence. TRBV23-1 is an ORF, with its function uncertain. The sample comprised PBMCs. The bases read TGCGCCAGCCCCCAACCGGGCTCTGGGGCCAACGTCCTGACTTTC. Translated, this gives CASPQPGSGANVLTF.